This T cell receptor beta chain was found in a study of beta chain features in type 1 diabetes. General study findings and limits: The study found that naive, central memory and Treg TCRB repertoires appeared more similar in patients than in healthy donors.

Reverse transcription of all isolated RNA meant that expressed TCRB transcripts were sequenced. Generated by immunoSEQ multiplex PCR, the TCRdb table keeps only in-frame clones and is missing some. The sample has hundreds of thousands of clones, approximately 10% seen once. This clone was seen only a few times. The antigen remains undetermined. V was pared by 8 bases and J by 13 bases, with 6 bases between. This CDR3 is 9 amino acids long. In germline, CDR1 is SEHNR, CDR2 FQNEAQ (reference sequence). The chain uses TRBV7-9 and TRBJ2-6, with D perhaps matching TRBD2 (5 bases). The sequencing sample was made of naive CD4+ T cells from blood. The sequence derives from a woman between 18 and 29 years old in good health. CDR3 loop: CASPGVLTF. CDR3 in DNA: TGTGCCAGCCCGGGGGTCCTGACTTTC.